The 28 T cell receptor beta chains listed next were all sequenced from one sample in a study of blood T cell repertoires in COVID-19. Clones were read by immunoSEQ multiplex PCR, and TCRdb kept only the in-frame ones, dropping some. In the table there are 150,000 or so clones, around 80% of which are singletons. Sample: peripheral blood. The receptors derive from a human donor with acute or convalescent COVID-19. The donor label of this sample is uncertain.

The table lists this clone with a count of one. The rearrangement links TRBV5-1 to TRBJ1-1; possible D gene TRBD1, 5 bases. The CDR3 is made up of 16 amino acids. The germline CDR1 and CDR2 sequences are SGHRS and YFSETQ. V lost 0 bases to trimming and J lost 0 bases, with 12 bases between them. The CDR3 bases are TGCGCCAGCAGCTTGGTGATGGGGGGGATGAACACTGAAGCTTTCTTT. It translates to CASSLVMGGMNTEAFF.

CDR3 loop: CASSLAATGFVSPLHF. DNA for the CDR3: TGCGCCAGCAGCTTGGCCGCGACGGGTTTCGTATCACCCCTCCACTTT. The chain recombines TRBV5-1 with TRBJ1-6; D unresolved. Germline assignment: CDR1 SGHRS and CDR2 YFSETQ. This CDR3 region has 16 residues. V dropped 0 bases and J dropped 10 bases, with 17 bases sitting between them.

CDR3 residues: CASSYRTLIYEQYF. The CDR3 nucleotides read TGTGCCAGCAGTTATAGGACTCTTATCTACGAGCAGTACTTC. The chain couples TRBV6-2 or TRBV6-3 to TRBJ2-7; tentatively, D is TRBD2 (5 bases). The CDR3 extends over 14 amino acids. The V gene's germline CDR1 is MNHEY and CDR2 SVGEGT. The V end was cut by 3 bases, the J end by 3 bases, with 12 bases between.

The CDR3 region is CASSIDARVNQPQHF. The CDR3, as DNA: TGTGCCAGTAGTATAGACGCCAGGGTAAATCAGCCCCAGCATTTT. The chain joins TRBV19 to TRBJ1-5, with a possible D match to TRBD1 (5 bases). In germline, CDR1 is LNHDA, CDR2 SQIVND (reference sequence). The CDR3 extends over 15 amino acids. V was shortened by 0 bases and J by 4 bases, with 10 bases between the two germline ends. Full variable domain (missing parts from reference TRBV19 and TRBJ1-5): DGGITQSPKYLFRKEGQNVTLSCEQNLNHDAMYWYRQDPGQGLRLIYYSQIVNDFQKGDIAEGYSVSREKKESFPLTVTSAQKNPTAFYLCASSIDARVNQPQHFGDGTRLSIL.

This clone was recorded a few times. The chain is built from TRBV10-1 and TRBJ2-7; D uncertain. V lost 3 bases to trimming and J lost 7 bases, with 13 bases between them. The germline CDR1 and CDR2 sequences are WNHNN and SYGVQD (reference sequence). The CDR3 has 13 residues. The CDR3 spells CASSESPPGEQYF. The CDR3 nucleotides read TGCGCCAGCAGTGAATCACCCCCCGGGGAGCAGTACTTC.

The CDR3 DNA follows: TGTGCCAGCAGCCCCACTGCTGGACAGGGGGCATTCGGGGAAAAACTGTTTTTT. This translates into CASSPTAGQGAFGEKLFF. The V gene is TRBV9, the J gene TRBJ1-4, with TRBD1 identical over 11 bases. Per the germline V gene, CDR1 is SGDLS and CDR2 is YYNGEE. The CDR3 covers 18 residues. Trimming took 4 bases from V and 8 from J; bases not matched to a gene: 16.

The chain joins TRBV6-5 to TRBJ1-2; TRBD1 matches at 9 bases. CDR3 length equals 15 residues. V dropped 4 bases and J dropped 2; count of bases not matched to a gene: 5. Per the germline V gene, CDR1 is MNHEY and CDR2 is SVGAGI. This chain's CDR3 is CASSWTGASNYGYTF. CDR3 nucleotides: TGTGCCAGCAGTTGGACAGGGGCGTCGAACTATGGCTACACCTTC.

CDR3 nucleotides: TGTGCCAGCAGCTCGGGACAGTATAATTCACCCCTCCACTTT. This gives the protein CASSSGQYNSPLHF. This chain links TRBV7-9 with TRBJ1-6; 7 nucleotides agree with TRBD1. The CDR3 has 14 amino acids. Germline loops: CDR1 SEHNR, CDR2 FQNEAQ (reference sequence). V was pared by 4 bases and J by 4 bases, with 1 base of the junction left unmatched.

The chain has TRBV5-1 and TRBJ2-2; D remains unclear. Trimming shortened V by 0 bases and J by 2 bases, and 14 bases separated the two germline ends. The CDR3 totals 17 residues. Per the germline V gene, CDR1 is SGHRS and CDR2 is YFSETQ. CDR3 sequence: CASSLARSRINTGELFF. The CDR3 DNA reads as TGCGCCAGCAGCTTGGCCCGGTCCAGGATTAACACCGGGGAGCTGTTTTTT.

The chain has TRBV15 and TRBJ1-6; tentatively, D is TRBD1 (5 bases). Germline values: CDR1 LNHNV, CDR2 YYDKDF (reference sequence). V lost 5 bases and J 9 bases, leaving 14 bases between the germline ends. This CDR3 spans 14 amino acids. The CDR3 loop is CATSPRQGSSPLHF. For the CDR3, the DNA is TGTGCCACCAGCCCCCGGCAGGGTAGTTCACCCCTCCACTTT.

The CDR3 nucleotides are TGTGCCAGCAGCTCCATTAAGGGGTTCTACGAGCAGTACTTC. It is translated as CASSSIKGFYEQYF. The V call is TRBV11-2, the J call TRBJ2-7; TRBD1 is a possible D gene (5 bases). This CDR3 spans 14 amino acids. The V gene lost 4 bases and the J gene lost 3 bases, with 13 bases spanning the gap. In germline, CDR1 is SGHAT, CDR2 FQNNGV.

The chain combines TRBV19 with TRBJ1-5; 7 bases are a match to TRBD1. Germline CDR1 and CDR2: LNHDA and SQIVND (reference sequence). The J segment lost 4 bases and the V segment lost 8 bases, leaving 5 bases of the junction unmatched. The CDR3 is made up of 13 amino acids. The CDR3 DNA follows: TGTGCCAGTCGGACAGGCGTAAATCAGCCCCAGCATTTT. Its translation is CASRTGVNQPQHF.

The J gene is TRBJ2-5, the V gene TRBV3-1 (or the pseudogene TRBV3-2), with 7 bases that match TRBD1. The CDR3 extends over 15 amino acids. Germline CDR1 LGHDT, CDR2 YNNKEL (reference sequence). After removal of 2 bases from V and 4 bases from J, the junction contained 7 bases not matched to a gene. CDR3 in DNA: TGTGCCAGCAGCCAACCCGCGACAGGGACAGAGACCCAGTACTTC. Residues: CASSQPATGTETQYF.

V usage is TRBV27 and J usage is TRBJ2-6, with D perhaps matching TRBD1 (6 bases). CDR3 size: 21 residues. V shed 5 bases and J shed 0 bases, with 26 bases lying between them. Germline CDR1 and CDR2: MNHEY and SMNVEV (reference sequence). The CDR3 protein is CASSQRSETGFYLSGANVLTF. The CDR3 coding sequence is TGTGCCAGCAGTCAGAGAAGCGAGACAGGTTTTTACCTCTCTGGGGCCAACGTCCTGACTTTC.

This sequence joins TRBV18 and TRBJ1-3; tentatively, D is TRBD1 (6 bases). Germline V lookup: CDR1 KGHSH, CDR2 LQKENI. Trimming took off 2 bases at V and 0 bases at J, with 8 bases between the two ends. The CDR3 runs 15 residues. CDR3 loop: CASSPGQLSGNTIYF. The DNA of the CDR3 is TGTGCCAGCTCACCAGGACAGCTCTCTGGAAACACCATATATTTT.

This rearrangement joins TRBV5-1 to TRBJ2-7, with a weak D call TRBD1 (6 bases). Germline CDR1 reads SGHRS; CDR2 reads YFSETQ. CDR3 length equals 14 residues. Deletions cut 6 bases from V and 2 bases from J, with 15 bases between. CDR3 in amino acids: CASTMTGKPYEQYF. The CDR3 DNA follows: TGCGCCAGCACCATGACAGGTAAACCCTACGAGCAGTACTTC.

The chain uses TRBV7-2 and TRBJ1-1; 7 bases line up with TRBD1. Trimming at V came to 7 bases and at J to 6 bases, leaving 5 bases not matched to a gene. From germline, CDR1 is SGHTA and CDR2 FQGNSA. The CDR3 contains 12 residues. CDR3 sequence: CASIPQGAEAFF. CDR3 nucleotide sequence: TGTGCCAGCATCCCTCAGGGGGCTGAAGCTTTCTTT.

The chain is built from TRBV6-4 and TRBJ1-6, with 7 bases lining up with TRBD1. Unmatched junction bases numbered 3, after V lost 3 bases and J lost 7 bases. CDR1 is MRHNA, CDR2 SNTAGT, per germline. The CDR3 covers 14 residues. In DNA form, the CDR3 reads TGTGCCAGCAGTGAGAGGACAGGCAATTCACCCCTCCACTTT. Translating it yields CASSERTGNSPLHF.

The J gene is TRBJ2-5, the V gene TRBV7-6, with 15 positions matching TRBD2. J gave up 3 bases and V 3 bases, and 5 bases lay outside the gene matches. CDR1 SGHVS and CDR2 FNYEAQ come from the germline V gene. This CDR3 region has 17 residues. The DNA for the CDR3 is TGTGCCAGCAGCTTCAGGACTAGCGGGGGGGTGAAAGAGACCCAGTACTTC. Translating gives CASSFRTSGGVKETQYF.

The chain has TRBV5-1 and TRBJ1-2; no clear D gene. The CDR3 has 15 amino acids. Germline V gene sequence: CDR1 SGHRS, CDR2 YFSETQ. Trimming removed 0 bases from V and 5 bases from J, with 14 bases in between. DNA for the CDR3: TGCGCCAGCAGCTTGGCTCCGATGATCGGGTATGGCTACACCTTC. Translation gives CASSLAPMIGYGYTF.

The rearrangement joins TRBV28 to TRBJ1-5, with a weak D call TRBD1 (6 bases). CDR3 length: 14 amino acids. Trimming took 4 bases from V and 6 from J, leaving 13 bases between them. CDR1 is MDHEN, CDR2 SYDVKM, per germline. This chain's CDR3 is CASSWQGRTQPQHF. The CDR3 nucleotides read TGTGCCAGCAGTTGGCAGGGGCGCACTCAGCCCCAGCATTTT. Full variable domain (missing parts from reference TRBV28 and TRBJ1-5): DVKVTQSSRYLVKRTGEKVFLECVQDMDHENMFWYRQDPGLGLRLIYFSYDVKMKEKGDIPEGYSVSREKKERFSLILESASTNQTSMYLCASSWQGRTQPQHFGDGTRLSIL.

The chain employs TRBV7-9 and TRBJ2-2; D ambiguous. The CDR3 has 15 amino acids. CDR1 is SEHNR and CDR2 is FQNEAQ in the germline V gene (reference sequence). Trimming took 1 base from V and 2 from J, leaving 8 bases between them. The CDR3 DNA reads TGTGCCAGCAGCTTAGGTGAAACTAACACCGGGGAGCTGTTTTTT. Translation gives CASSLGETNTGELFF.

The V gene is TRBV7-8, the J gene TRBJ2-2, with TRBD2 as a possible D gene (5 bases). CDR3 length: 16 amino acids. Trimming pared 4 bases from V and 2 bases from J, leaving 14 bases between. Per germline, CDR1 SGHVS and CDR2 FQNEAQ. The chain's CDR3 is CASSSGRAGNTGELFF. The CDR3 bases are TGTGCCAGCAGCTCCGGCCGTGCGGGTAACACCGGGGAGCTGTTTTTT.

The V call is TRBV3-1 (or the pseudogene TRBV3-2), the J call TRBJ2-3, with TRBD2 as a possible D gene (5 bases). The CDR3 sequence is 11 residues long. The V end lost 5 bases, the J end lost 5 bases, and 5 bases lay between the germline ends. Germline CDR1 reads LGHDT; CDR2 reads YNNKEL (reference sequence). The CDR3 region is CASSGRDTQYF. CDR3 sequence (DNA): TGTGCCAGCAGCGGGAGAGATACGCAGTATTTT.

This chain joins TRBV5-6 and TRBJ1-1; TRBD1 aligns across 11 bases. There are 16 residues in the CDR3. CDR1 is SGHDT, CDR2 YYEEEE, per germline. The ends lost 3 bases at V and 1 base at J; junction bases unmatched: 5. Here the CDR3 DNA reads TGTGCCAGCAGCTGGGGGACAGGGGGTAAGAACACTGAAGCTTTCTTT. It encodes CASSWGTGGKNTEAFF.

The rearrangement links TRBV7-8 to TRBJ1-2; 7 nucleotides match TRBD1. In germline, CDR1 is SGHVS, CDR2 FQNEAQ. CDR3 size: 13 residues. J was trimmed by 4 bases and V by 5 bases; bases with no gene match: 4. The CDR3 here is CASSRGGSYGYTF. Written as DNA, the CDR3 is TGTGCCAGCAGCCGAGGGGGCTCCTATGGCTACACCTTC.

Regarding this clone: The sample holds other DNA sequences that translate to the same CDR3. The rearrangement joins TRBV6-6 to TRBJ2-1; 7 bases map to TRBD2. The CDR3 is 16 amino acids. V was pared by 3 bases and J by 5 bases, with 10 bases of the junction left unmatched. Germline-derived CDR1 and CDR2 are MNHNY and SVGAGI (reference sequence). The CDR3 coding sequence is TGTGCCAGCAGTTATCATGGACTGGCGGGGGACAATGAGCAGTTCTTC. Amino acid sequence: CASSYHGLAGDNEQFF.

The CDR3 loop reads CASSYPIGQGTTEAFF. The CDR3 DNA is TGTGCCAGCAGCTATCCAATCGGACAGGGGACCACTGAAGCTTTCTTT. The genes are TRBV7-2 and TRBJ1-1; 9 bases match TRBD1. Germline loops: CDR1 SGHTA, CDR2 FQGNSA. The CDR3 is 16 residues long. The V and J ends lost 4 bases and 4 bases, in that order; junction bases with no gene match: 10.